A selection of T cell receptor beta chains follows, all from one sample in a study of blood T cell repertoires in COVID-19. Profiled with immunoSEQ multiplex PCR; TCRdb holds only in-frame clones, not every one. The sample has about 92,000 clones; 85% are singletons. The specimen sequenced was peripheral blood. These receptors were taken from a man older than 75 with acute or convalescent COVID-19. The CDR3 runs from the conserved cysteine through the conserved F or W. The order of the fields is V gene, clone size, CDR3 protein. Expanded clones get a size class; other rows say once, few or many, or leave the size out.

>TRBV4-1|NA
CASSQETGGVYNEQFF
>TRBV9|NA
CASSVVPTSGRARETQYF
>TRBV6-1|NA
CASSARTQGSMNTEAFF
>TRBV3-1/TRBV3-2|NA
CASSQLGADTQYF
>TRBV10-3|NA
CAIREVGGGPMFF
>TRBV4-1|once
CASSQTNFYEQYF
>TRBV10-3|NA
CAISIFWGEGEQYF
>TRBV7-6|NA
CASSSTGTLNQPQHF
>TRBV10-3|NA
CAIRLGNSYEQYF
>TRBV7-2|NA
CASSSVAGNSYNEQFF
>TRBV24-1|NA
CATSDPGQGETQYF
>TRBV5-1|NA
CASSLPGGGGELFF
>TRBV11-2|NA
CASSLAERGRGYEQYF
>TRBV6-1|NA
CASIREGAAEAFF
>TRBV30|NA
CARRDRGPNEQFF
>TRBV14|NA
CASSQDFGTLRGYTF
>TRBV5-4|NA
CASSQTSGRAGETQYF
>TRBV5-6|NA
CASSSNIDISGNTIYF
>TRBV7-3|NA
CASSLSAGAGELFF
>TRBV6-5|NA
CASSSFLAGGEQYF
>TRBV3-1/TRBV3-2|NA
CASSQDFSGVAYTGNTIYF
>TRBV19|once
CASSMQGPNYGYTF
>TRBV7-3|few
CASKPMNTEAFF
>TRBV11-2|few
CASSLEGNTEAFF
>TRBV6-2/TRBV6-3|NA
CASSSRQAFTLHF
>TRBV28|NA
CASSLGLAQSTDTQYF
>TRBV19|NA
CASSRRGLAGGPTSTDTQYF
>TRBV27|NA
CASSLSMTVNTEAFF
>TRBV11-2|once
CASSQAVNTGELFF
>TRBV19|NA
CASSTLAPASGELFF
>TRBV7-9|few
CASSLLAGEDGELFF
>TRBV7-6|NA
CASSPRQGLENGELFF
>TRBV9|NA
CASSPRTGGTDTQYF